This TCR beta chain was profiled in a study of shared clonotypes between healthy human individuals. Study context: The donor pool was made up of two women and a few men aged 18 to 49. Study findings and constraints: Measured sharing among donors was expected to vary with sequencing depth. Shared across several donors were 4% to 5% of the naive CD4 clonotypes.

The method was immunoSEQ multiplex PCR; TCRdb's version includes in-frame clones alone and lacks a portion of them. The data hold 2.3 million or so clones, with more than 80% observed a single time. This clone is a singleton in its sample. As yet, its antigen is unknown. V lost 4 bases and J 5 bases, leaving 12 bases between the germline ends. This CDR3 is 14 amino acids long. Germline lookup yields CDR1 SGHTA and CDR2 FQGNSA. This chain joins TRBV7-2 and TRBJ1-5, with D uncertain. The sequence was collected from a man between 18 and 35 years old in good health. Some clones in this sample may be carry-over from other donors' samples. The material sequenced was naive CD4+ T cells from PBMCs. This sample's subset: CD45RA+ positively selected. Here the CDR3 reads CASSSRSGDQPQHF. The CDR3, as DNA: TGTGCCAGCAGCTCCCGCTCGGGAGATCAGCCCCAGCATTTT. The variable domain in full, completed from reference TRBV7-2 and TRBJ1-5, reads GAGVSQSPSNKVTEKGKDVELRCDPISGHTALYWYRQSLGQGLEFLIYFQGNSAPDKSGLPSDRFSAERTGGSVSTLTIQRTQQEDSAVYLCASSSRSGDQPQHFGDGTRLSIL.